The 31 T cell receptor beta chains given below trace back to one sample, sequenced in a study of neurological immune-mediated disorders. TCRdb ran MiXCR on the 5' RACE reads and lists one entry per CDR3 protein. The data hold approximately 31,000 distinct CDR3 sequences, with around 13% observed a single time. Time point of the sample: longitudinal time-point 2. Sequenced sample: PBMCs. Receptor source: a woman in her thirties or forties in good health.

The table lists this clonotype with many counts. This chain joins TRBV29-1 and TRBJ2-5; D gene ambiguous. Between the trimmed V and J ends, which lost 2 bases and 4 bases, there was a span of 8 bases. Germline V gene data show CDR1 as SQVTM and CDR2 as ANQGSEA. The CDR3 is 12 amino acids. This chain's CDR3 is CSVERSGETQYF. The CDR3 nucleotides are TGCAGCGTTGAAAGGTCGGGAGAGACCCAGTACTTC.

J is TRBJ1-3 and V is TRBV10-3; tentative D call: TRBD1 (6 bases). The V gene's germline CDR1 is ENHRY and CDR2 SYGVKD. Trimming left V 7 bases short and J 0 bases short, with 13 bases between. The CDR3 is 15 amino acids. This chain's CDR3 is CAINQGPNSGNTIYF. The CDR3 nucleotides are TGTGCCATCAACCAGGGGCCCAACTCTGGAAACACCATATATTTT.

The chain has TRBV5-1 and TRBJ2-1, with 9 bases matching TRBD1. This CDR3 has 15 residues. CDR1 is SGHRS and CDR2 is YFSETQ in the germline V gene. Losses at the gene ends were 4 bases for V and 4 bases for J; bases not matched to a gene: 6. This CDR3 is CASSNGQGRYNEQFF. The CDR3 DNA is TGCGCCAGCAGCAACGGACAGGGGAGATACAATGAGCAGTTCTTC.

This clonotype was observed many times. The chain carries TRBV10-2 and TRBJ1-1; D is unclear. The length of the CDR3 is 12 residues. Trimming pared 0 bases from V and 7 bases from J, leaving 6 bases between. Germline CDR1 WSHSY, CDR2 SAAADI. The CDR3 is CASSESELEAFF. CDR3 sequence (DNA): TGCGCCAGCAGTGAGTCGGAGCTTGAAGCTTTCTTT.

This clonotype came up many times. This chain links TRBV7-8 with TRBJ2-1; TRBD2 agrees at 9 bases. This CDR3 has 17 residues. CDR1 and CDR2 from the germline V gene are SGHVS and FQNEAQ. Trimming took 5 bases from V and 7 from J; bases not matched to a gene: 15. CDR3 sequence: CASSRRLSGSSWNEQFF. The DNA for the CDR3 is TGTGCCAGCAGCCGGAGGCTTAGCGGGAGTTCCTGGAATGAGCAGTTCTTC.

In this sample, this clonotype turned up many times. This sequence joins TRBV5-1 and TRBJ2-5; tentatively, D is TRBD2 (6 bases). This CDR3 region has 15 residues. Germline CDR1 is SGHRS and CDR2 is YFSETQ. V was pared by 4 bases and J by 1 base, with 14 bases between. The CDR3 loop is CASSPGAGPQETQYF. The CDR3 DNA is TGCGCCAGCAGCCCCGGGGCGGGGCCCCAAGAGACCCAGTACTTC.

With regard to this clonotype: This may come from a read error, since a much larger clone is one base off. This likely comes from a read error, as the CDR3 has no conserved phenylalanine or tryptophan at its end. The genes are TRBV7-3 and TRBJ1-6; 7 positions match TRBD1. The CDR3 is made up of 13 amino acids. Trimming cost V 5 bases and J 9 bases; bases outside gene matches: 4. Germline CDR1 reads SGHTA; CDR2 reads FQGTGA. The CDR3 region is CASSHGTVSPLHL. The DNA for the CDR3 is TGTGCCAGCAGCCATGGGACAGTTTCACCCCTCCACCTT.

This clonotype occurred many times. The chain uses TRBV4-3 and TRBJ1-2, with D perhaps matching TRBD1 (6 bases). The CDR3 consists of 14 residues. Per the germline V gene, CDR1 is LGHNA and CDR2 is YSLEER. V was clipped by 4 bases and J by 5 bases, with 14 bases between them. The CDR3 sequence: CASSPQPGEYGYTF. In DNA, the CDR3 is TGCGCCAGCAGCCCTCAGCCAGGGGAGTATGGCTACACCTTC.

The CDR3, as DNA: TGTGCCTGGATGAAGGACTACCCCCCCCTCCACTTT. Its translation is CAWMKDYPPLHF. V and J are TRBV30 and TRBJ1-6; D ambiguous. V lost 4 bases to trimming and J lost 13 bases, with 14 bases between them. Germline V gene sequence: CDR1 GTSNPN, CDR2 SVGIG (reference sequence). This CDR3 has 12 residues.

This clonotype showed up many times. This chain connects TRBV7-9 to TRBJ1-4; TRBD1 matches at 7 bases. V was pared by 4 bases and J by 6 bases, with 5 bases of the junction left unmatched. Germline CDR1 and CDR2: SEHNR and FQNEAQ (reference sequence). The CDR3 extends over 14 amino acids. CDR3 sequence: CASSSSTGHEKLFF. CDR3 nucleotides: TGTGCCAGCAGCTCCTCGACAGGGCATGAAAAACTGTTTTTT.

This clonotype was counted only a few times. The chain combines TRBV6-5 with TRBJ1-1; tentative D call: TRBD1 (5 bases). V was shortened by 7 bases and J by 2 bases, with 14 bases between the two germline ends. From germline, CDR1 is MNHEY and CDR2 SVGAGI. The CDR3 extends over 14 amino acids. The CDR3 is CASTHPGSNTEAFF. The CDR3 coding sequence is TGTGCCAGCACCCACCCAGGGTCCAACACTGAAGCTTTCTTT.

At least ten counts were recorded for this clonotype. The chain joins TRBV12-3 or TRBV12-4 to TRBJ1-1, with TRBD1 matching over 12 bases. J lost 3 bases, V lost 4 bases, and 3 bases had no gene match. The CDR3 contains 15 residues. The CDR3 bases are TGTGCCAGCAGTTGGGACAGGGGGCCTCACACTGAAGCTTTCTTT. It specifies CASSWDRGPHTEAFF.

This clonotype is labeled as medium-sized. The chain joins TRBV2 to TRBJ1-1, with a possible D match to TRBD1 (5 bases). This CDR3 region has 14 residues. Germline V gene sequence: CDR1 SNHLY, CDR2 FYNNEI. V shed 3 bases and J shed 4 bases, with 12 bases lying between them. The CDR3, as DNA: TGTGCCAGCAGTGATTTCGGGGGGTTCACTGAAGCTTTCTTT. The encoded protein is CASSDFGGFTEAFF.

The table lists this clonotype with many counts. This sequence joins TRBV15 and TRBJ1-3; D is possibly TRBD1 (6 bases). Germline V gene sequence: CDR1 LNHNV, CDR2 YYDKDF (reference sequence). V was pared by 3 bases and J by 0 bases, with 12 bases between. This CDR3 has 16 amino acids. This CDR3 reads CATSRTAGASGNTIYF. The CDR3 nucleotides read TGTGCCACCAGCAGGACCGCAGGGGCCTCTGGAAACACCATATATTTT.

This clonotype occurred many times. CDR3 loop: CASSPGRANTEAFF. The CDR3, as DNA: TGTGCCAGCAGTCCCGGCAGGGCAAACACTGAAGCTTTCTTT. V usage is TRBV12-3 or TRBV12-4 and J usage is TRBJ1-1; weak D call: TRBD1 (5 bases). The V gene lost 5 bases and the J gene lost 2 bases, with 12 bases spanning the gap. The CDR3 loop spans 14 amino acids.

This clonotype was seen a single time. The chain links TRBV6-2 or TRBV6-3 to TRBJ2-5, with TRBD1 matching over 8 bases. V was pared by 10 bases and J by 5 bases, with 9 bases of the junction left unmatched. The CDR3 totals 13 residues. Germline assignment: CDR1 MNHEY and CDR2 SVGEGT. This CDR3 is CATSFDRGETQYF. The CDR3 DNA reads TGTGCCACTAGCTTCGACAGGGGCGAGACCCAGTACTTC.

This clonotype has at least ten counts. CDR3 coding DNA: TGCGCCAGCAGCTCCGGACAGGGGGCGTCTGAAGCTTTCTTT. Translation: CASSSGQGASEAFF. The J gene is TRBJ1-1, the V gene TRBV5-1; 11 bases match TRBD1. The trim removed 3 bases at V and 6 bases at J, leaving 4 bases unmatched. This CDR3 is 14 amino acids long. Per the germline V gene, CDR1 is SGHRS and CDR2 is YFSETQ.

This clonotype was recorded at least ten times. The V call is TRBV3-1, the J call TRBJ1-1, with D perhaps TRBD1 (5 bases). V dropped 0 bases and J dropped 5 bases, with 16 bases sitting between them. CDR1 and CDR2 (germline): LGHDT, YNNKEL (reference sequence). There are 16 residues in the CDR3. CDR3 loop: CASSQESEGAQTEAFF. CDR3 nucleotides: TGTGCCAGCAGCCAAGAGTCGGAAGGGGCCCAGACTGAAGCTTTCTTT.

This clonotype was counted many times. The chain carries TRBV14 and TRBJ2-5, with D hard to call. The CDR3 runs 11 residues. Germline CDR1 is SGHDN and CDR2 is FVKESK. The germline V and J ends were trimmed by 5 bases and 3 bases, with 4 bases remaining between them. The CDR3 region is CASSTEETQYF. CDR3 nucleotides: TGTGCCAGCAGCACTGAAGAGACCCAGTACTTC.

This clonotype was detected only once. The chain links TRBV20-1 to TRBJ2-5; 9 nucleotides align to TRBD2. This CDR3 comprises 16 residues. Germline-derived CDR1 and CDR2 are DFQATT and SNEGSKA (reference sequence). V was clipped by 6 bases and J by 1 base; unmatched bases: 12. The CDR3: CSATALIAGAQETQYF. The CDR3 DNA sequence: TGCAGTGCGACCGCGCTAATAGCGGGGGCCCAAGAGACCCAGTACTTC.

This clonotype was counted many times. The J gene is TRBJ1-2, the V gene TRBV4-3; D unclear. The CDR3 totals 14 residues. V lost 1 base and J lost 6, with 12 bases in between. Per the germline V gene, CDR1 is LGHNA and CDR2 is YSLEER. CDR3 region: CASSQGLGVHGYTF. The CDR3, as DNA: TGCGCCAGCAGCCAAGGGCTCGGGGTACATGGCTACACCTTC.

This clonotype has a handful of counts. The J gene is TRBJ1-1, the V gene TRBV4-1, with D hard to call. V shed 1 base and J shed 10 bases, with 13 bases lying between them. This CDR3 contains 13 residues. Germline CDR1 is MGHRA and CDR2 is YSYEKL. CDR3 sequence: CASSQVRTEVAFF. CDR3 coding DNA: TGCGCCAGCAGCCAAGTGCGTACGGAGGTAGCTTTCTTT.

This clonotype was observed at least ten times. The J gene is TRBJ2-7, the V gene TRBV4-3, with unresolved D. Germline V gene data show CDR1 as LGHNA and CDR2 as YSLEER. This CDR3 contains 14 residues. V dropped 0 bases and J dropped 3 bases, with 9 bases sitting between them. The CDR3 DNA reads as TGCGCCAGCAGCCAAGATCTCTCTGGCTACGAGCAGTACTTC. Translated: CASSQDLSGYEQYF.

This chain joins TRBV7-9 and TRBJ1-2; 12 positions match TRBD1. The trim removed 4 bases at V and 2 bases at J, leaving 8 bases unmatched. The CDR3 covers 17 residues. In germline, CDR1 is SEHNR, CDR2 FQNEAQ (reference sequence). Here the CDR3 reads CASSSGQGAKRNYGYTF. The CDR3 nucleotides read TGTGCCAGCAGCTCGGGACAGGGGGCCAAACGCAACTATGGCTACACCTTC.

This clonotype was seen more than once but under ten times. The rearrangement joins TRBV6-2 or TRBV6-3 to TRBJ1-3; D possibly corresponds to TRBD1 (5 bases). Trimming took off 2 bases at V and 2 bases at J, with 10 bases between the two ends. CDR1 and CDR2 (germline): MNHEY, SVGEGT. This CDR3 region has 15 residues. CDR3 loop: CASSYRQTTGNTIYF. In DNA, the CDR3 is TGTGCCAGCAGTTACCGACAGACGACTGGAAACACCATATATTTT.

Many counts were recorded for this clonotype. The rearrangement uses TRBV20-1 and TRBJ2-1; no definite D call. The CDR3 has 15 amino acids. Between the trimmed V and J ends, which lost 0 bases and 2 bases, there was a span of 11 bases. The germline V gene has CDR1 DFQATT and CDR2 SNEGSKA (reference sequence). CDR3 loop: CSARDPAFTYNEQFF. The CDR3 nucleotides are TGCAGTGCTAGAGATCCCGCGTTTACCTACAATGAGCAGTTCTTC.

This clonotype came up many times. The genes are TRBV7-2 and TRBJ2-7, with 7 positions matching TRBD1. This CDR3 is 14 amino acids long. The germline V gene encodes CDR1 SGHTA and CDR2 FQGNSA. V dropped 5 bases and J dropped 1; count of bases not matched to a gene: 5. The CDR3 here is CASSPDRVSYEQYF. CDR3 sequence (DNA): TGTGCCAGCAGCCCCGACAGGGTTTCCTACGAGCAGTACTTC. Using reference TRBV7-2 and TRBJ2-7 for the parts outside the CDR3, the full variable domain is GAGVSQSPSNKVTEKGKDVELRCDPISGHTALYWYRQSLGQGLEFLIYFQGNSAPDKSGLPSDRFSAERTGGSVSTLTIQRTQQEDSAVYLCASSPDRVSYEQYFGPGTRLTVT.

At least ten counts were recorded for this clonotype. CDR3 bases: TGTGCCAGCAGCTTTGGCCGGAGGGTATATGGCTACACCTTC. Translation gives CASSFGRRVYGYTF. This sequence joins TRBV7-2 and TRBJ1-2; D is unclear. The CDR3 spans 14 residues. Germline V gene lookup returns CDR1 SGHTA and CDR2 FQGNSA. The ends were cut back, 3 bases at V and 5 bases at J, with 13 bases in the middle.

The chain recombines TRBV7-2 with TRBJ2-5, with D maybe TRBD2 (5 bases). The germline V gene encodes CDR1 SGHTA and CDR2 FQGNSA. V was cut by 2 bases and J by 4 bases, with 11 bases left in between. The CDR3 covers 14 residues. The CDR3 is CASSLMPGGETQYF. CDR3 sequence (DNA): TGTGCCAGCAGCTTAATGCCCGGAGGAGAGACCCAGTACTTC.

At least ten counts were recorded for this clonotype. V usage is TRBV5-1 and J usage is TRBJ1-4; D is perhaps TRBD1 (6 bases). CDR1 and CDR2 from the germline V gene are SGHRS and YFSETQ. The CDR3 length is 15 residues. V gave up 3 bases and J gave up 6 bases, with 15 bases separating them. The CDR3 spells CASSSRPGAYEKLFF. The CDR3 DNA sequence: TGCGCCAGCAGCTCCCGCCCAGGGGCGTATGAAAAACTGTTTTTT.

Regarding this clonotype: A read error may produce the germline difference seen at one junction end. The chain couples TRBV14 to TRBJ1-1; no firm D call. The CDR3 has 14 residues. CDR1 SGHDN and CDR2 FVKESK come from the germline V gene. As DNA, the CDR3 is TGTGCCAGCTGCCAATCTTCGGCGAACACTGAAGCTTTCTTT. As protein: CASCQSSANTEAFF.